One sample yielded the 26 T cell receptor beta chains listed below, sequenced in a study of OX40 agonist ivuxolimab in advanced cancers. Produced via immunoSEQ multiplex PCR; TCRdb's table is partial and in-frame only. This sample yields 77,000 or so clones, of which approximately 93% are seen a single time; just over 20% belongs to the top ten. The source was CD4+ or CD8+ T cells sorted from blood, collected in a trial of the OX40 agonist ivuxolimab. The receptor source for this set is an adult with an advanced solid tumor such as melanoma, head and neck, liver or kidney cancer.

The chain carries TRBV27 and TRBJ2-7; weak D call: TRBD2 (6 bases). The germline gives CDR1 MNHEY, CDR2 SMNVEV (reference sequence). V was pared by 7 bases and J by 6 bases, with 16 bases between. CDR3 size: 13 residues. The CDR3 nucleotides are TGTGCCAGCAACCCTACCGGGGGAGGCGAGCAGTACTTC. Amino acid sequence: CASNPTGGGEQYF.

This sequence joins TRBV2 and TRBJ1-2; D gene ambiguous. This CDR3 is 14 amino acids long. V gave up 0 bases and J gave up 5 bases, with 10 bases separating them. Germline V gives CDR1 SNHLY, CDR2 FYNNEI. The CDR3: CASSEAVEVYGYTF. The CDR3 nucleotides read TGTGCCAGCAGTGAAGCGGTGGAGGTTTATGGCTACACCTTC.

The gene calls are TRBV9 and TRBJ1-2; 7 bases map to TRBD1. V shed 3 bases, J shed 4 bases, and the junction held 6 bases outside the gene matches. The CDR3 loop spans 14 amino acids. The germline V gene encodes CDR1 SGDLS and CDR2 YYNGEE. The chain's CDR3 is CASSDRQGGYGYTF. The CDR3 DNA is TGTGCCAGCAGCGACCGACAGGGAGGCTATGGCTACACCTTC.

The chain couples TRBV13 to TRBJ2-5; 11 bases align to TRBD2. This CDR3 comprises 19 residues. After removal of 0 bases from V and 5 bases from J, the junction contained 14 bases not matched to a gene. Germline V gene lookup returns CDR1 PRHDT and CDR2 FYEKMQ (reference sequence). The CDR3 DNA reads as TGTGCCAGCAGCTTAGGACCCGCTAGCGGGGGGAACCTCCGGGAGACCCAGTACTTC. The encoded protein is CASSLGPASGGNLRETQYF.

The chain has TRBV6-5 and TRBJ1-2; no firm D call. This CDR3 region has 12 residues. CDR1 is MNHEY, CDR2 SVGAGI, per germline. Trimming cost V 0 bases and J 6 bases, with 5 bases left between them. CDR3 loop: CASSYSPNGYTF. DNA for the CDR3: TGTGCCAGCAGTTACTCTCCGAATGGCTACACCTTC.

The J gene is TRBJ1-2, the V gene TRBV27; D ambiguous. This CDR3 contains 15 residues. V was shortened by 6 bases and J by 4 bases, with 18 bases between the two germline ends. The germline gives CDR1 MNHEY, CDR2 SMNVEV (reference sequence). The CDR3 sequence is CASSPRPNSLYGYTF. The DNA of the CDR3 is TGTGCCAGCAGCCCCCGACCAAATTCCCTCTATGGCTACACCTTC.

The chain combines TRBV4-3 with TRBJ2-1; D is perhaps TRBD1 (6 bases). Germline V gene sequence: CDR1 LGHNA, CDR2 YSLEER. V was pared by 1 base and J by 6 bases, with 10 bases between. The length of the CDR3 is 14 residues. CDR3 sequence: CASSQGIRGNEQFF. CDR3 DNA sequence: TGCGCCAGCAGCCAAGGGATCAGGGGCAATGAGCAGTTCTTC.

This chain connects TRBV9 to TRBJ2-4; 9 positions agree with TRBD1. This CDR3 comprises 14 residues. In germline, CDR1 is SGDLS, CDR2 YYNGEE. J lost 5 bases, V lost 3 bases, and 3 bases had no gene match. The CDR3 protein is CASSGRTGENIQYF. Here the CDR3 DNA reads TGTGCCAGCAGCGGAAGGACAGGGGAAAACATTCAGTACTTC.

This chain uses TRBV7-6 with TRBJ1-4; 7 nucleotides line up with TRBD1. From germline, CDR1 is SGHVS and CDR2 FNYEAQ. J lost 0 bases, V lost 5 bases, and 9 bases had no gene match. This CDR3 spans 17 amino acids. DNA for the CDR3: TGTGCCAGCAGCATACAAAACAGGGGTGCAACTAATGAAAAACTGTTTTTT. Translated: CASSIQNRGATNEKLFF.

The rearrangement joins TRBV9 to TRBJ2-1; 10 bases agree with TRBD2. The CDR3 loop spans 16 amino acids. CDR1 SGDLS and CDR2 YYNGEE come from the germline V gene. Trimming cost V 0 bases and J 10 bases; bases outside gene matches: 10. CDR3 protein: CASSVDTSGRAREQFF. The CDR3 region has the DNA TGTGCCAGCAGCGTAGATACGAGCGGGAGGGCCAGGGAGCAGTTCTTC.

The V and J genes are TRBV10-3 and TRBJ2-7; D is perhaps TRBD1 (6 bases). The CDR3 contains 11 residues. CDR1 is ENHRY and CDR2 is SYGVKD in the germline V gene. The V and J ends lost 8 bases and 7 bases respectively, with 12 bases between them. The CDR3 sequence is CAILGGREQYF. The CDR3 DNA follows: TGTGCCATCTTAGGGGGTCGGGAGCAGTACTTC.

This clone occurred once. The chain employs TRBV19 and TRBJ1-5; D call uncertain. Germline V gives CDR1 LNHDA, CDR2 SQIVND (reference sequence). CDR3 length: 14 residues. Trimming took 1 base from V and 3 from J, leaving 7 bases between them. CDR3 nucleotide sequence: TGTGCCAGTAGTATAGGTTTTCACAATCAGCCCCAGCATTTT. The encoded protein is CASSIGFHNQPQHF.

The genes are TRBV27 and TRBJ2-4; no firm D call. V lost 4 bases and J 6 bases, leaving 22 bases between the germline ends. The CDR3 runs 17 residues. The germline CDR1 and CDR2 sequences are MNHEY and SMNVEV (reference sequence). Here the CDR3 reads CASSSPGQLGDLNIQYF. CDR3 in DNA: TGTGCCAGCAGTTCCCCGGGCCAGTTAGGTGATTTAAACATTCAGTACTTC.

The chain carries TRBV12-5 and TRBJ2-7, with D hard to call. Germline CDR1 reads LGHNT; CDR2 reads FRNRAP. This CDR3 has 12 residues. CDR3 in DNA: TGTGCCATAACGCCAGTTGGCTACGAGCAGTACTTC. Translating gives CAITPVGYEQYF.

The chain recombines TRBV5-6 with TRBJ2-1; either TRBD1 or TRBD2 may supply D (5 bases each). Germline V gives CDR1 SGHDT, CDR2 YYEEEE. Trimming pared 3 bases from V and 0 bases from J, leaving 13 bases between. This CDR3 has 16 amino acids. The CDR3 reads CASSWDGRSSYNEQFF. The CDR3 nucleotides are TGTGCCAGCAGCTGGGACGGCCGGAGCTCCTACAATGAGCAGTTCTTC. The variable domain in full, with the rest retrieved from reference TRBV5-6 and TRBJ2-1, is DAGVTQSPTHLIKTRGQQVTLRCSPKSGHDTVSWYQQALGQGPQFIFQYYEEEERQRGNFPDRFSGHQFPNYSSELNVNALLLGDSALYLCASSWDGRSSYNEQFFGPGTRLTVL.

This clone has a handful of counts. The genes are TRBV6-5 and TRBJ2-3, with 7 nucleotides matching TRBD1. The CDR3 totals 16 residues. V lost 0 bases and J lost 1; bases outside the gene matches: 4. CDR1 is MNHEY, CDR2 SVGAGI, per germline. The CDR3 DNA sequence: TGTGCCAGCAGTTACTCATGGGACAGAGGCACAGATACGCAGTATTTT. Amino acids: CASSYSWDRGTDTQYF.

The chain is built from TRBV7-6 and TRBJ1-1, with 12 bases fitting TRBD1. CDR1 is SGHVS and CDR2 is FNYEAQ in the germline V gene. This CDR3 spans 15 amino acids. Losses at the gene ends were 2 bases for V and 5 bases for J; bases not matched to a gene: 3. The CDR3 protein is CASSLRDRGLTEAFF. The CDR3 DNA sequence: TGTGCCAGCAGCTTACGGGACAGGGGGCTTACTGAAGCTTTCTTT.

The genes are TRBV4-1 and TRBJ2-3, with D tentatively TRBD2 (5 bases). The germline V gene encodes CDR1 MGHRA and CDR2 YSYEKL. Deletions cut 4 bases from V and 0 bases from J, with 11 bases between. The CDR3 runs to 15 residues. The CDR3 DNA follows: TGCGCCAGCAGCCTCGGACTTTTTAGCACAGATACGCAGTATTTT. Translating gives CASSLGLFSTDTQYF.

To note about this clone: Other DNA sequences in this specimen translate into the identical CDR3. The chain uses TRBV5-6 and TRBJ2-5, with D perhaps TRBD2 (6 bases). CDR3 size: 13 residues. Germline CDR1 SGHDT, CDR2 YYEEEE. The V end was cut by 0 bases, the J end by 3 bases, with 6 bases between. CDR3 nucleotide sequence: TGTGCCAGCAGCTTGGGCGGGGAAGAGACCCAGTACTTC. This gives the protein CASSLGGEETQYF.

As for this clone: Other DNA sequences in the same sample also yield this CDR3. The genes are TRBV27 and TRBJ1-3, with a tentative D call TRBD1 (6 bases). The germline gives CDR1 MNHEY, CDR2 SMNVEV (reference sequence). The CDR3 consists of 18 residues. V was pared by 0 bases and J by 0 bases, with 15 bases between. The CDR3 nucleotides are TGTGCCAGCAGTTTATCGTGGGGGGGGCTGTTCTCTGGAAACACCATATATTTT. Its protein is CASSLSWGGLFSGNTIYF.

The rearrangement joins TRBV5-5 to TRBJ1-4; no reliable D call. The V end lost 2 bases, the J end lost 0 bases, and 8 bases lay between the germline ends. The length of the CDR3 is 15 residues. Germline V gene sequence: CDR1 SGHKS, CDR2 YYEKEE (reference sequence). The CDR3 DNA reads TGTGCCAGCAGCTTATGGGATGCAACTAATGAAAAACTGTTTTTT. Its protein product is CASSLWDATNEKLFF.

The chain uses TRBV7-2 and TRBJ1-5, with TRBD1 matching 7 bases. The CDR3 runs to 17 residues. J was trimmed by 0 bases and V by 4 bases; bases with no gene match: 9. Germline values: CDR1 SGHTA, CDR2 FQGNSA. Here the CDR3 DNA reads TGTGCCAGCAGCTCTTTTCCCCGGGACAGTAGCAATCAGCCCCAGCATTTT. It yields the protein CASSSFPRDSSNQPQHF.

V is TRBV7-2 and J is TRBJ2-3, with 14 positions matching TRBD2. This CDR3 has 16 residues. CDR1 is SGHTA and CDR2 is FQGNSA in the germline V gene. V gave up 4 bases and J gave up 5 bases; unmatched junction bases: 5. The CDR3 protein is CASSSGLAGAGDTQYF. The CDR3 coding sequence is TGTGCCAGCAGCTCGGGACTAGCGGGAGCGGGAGATACGCAGTATTTT.

V and J are TRBV7-2 and TRBJ2-7; no firm D call. V dropped 5 bases and J dropped 2 bases, with 7 bases sitting between them. The CDR3 is made up of 12 amino acids. Per the germline V gene, CDR1 is SGHTA and CDR2 is FQGNSA. The CDR3 spells CASSVTPYEQYF. In nucleotides, the CDR3 is TGTGCCAGCAGCGTAACCCCCTACGAGCAGTACTTC.

This clone was observed a single time. The chain couples TRBV4-1 to TRBJ2-1, with 11 bases lining up with TRBD2. V lost 0 bases and J lost 4; bases outside the gene matches: 8. Per germline, CDR1 MGHRA and CDR2 YSYEKL. This CDR3 has 18 amino acids. DNA of the CDR3: TGCGCCAGCAGCCAAGATAGGGCGACTAGCGGGGCTTACAATGAGCAGTTCTTC. Protein: CASSQDRATSGAYNEQFF.

The chain recombines TRBV18 with TRBJ2-2; D is undetermined. Germline-derived CDR1 and CDR2 are KGHSH and LQKENI. The germline V and J ends were trimmed by 2 bases and 4 bases, with 8 bases remaining between them. The CDR3 has 14 residues. The CDR3 sequence is CASSPEHPTGELFF. The CDR3 nucleotides read TGTGCCAGCTCACCAGAACACCCCACCGGGGAGCTGTTTTTT.